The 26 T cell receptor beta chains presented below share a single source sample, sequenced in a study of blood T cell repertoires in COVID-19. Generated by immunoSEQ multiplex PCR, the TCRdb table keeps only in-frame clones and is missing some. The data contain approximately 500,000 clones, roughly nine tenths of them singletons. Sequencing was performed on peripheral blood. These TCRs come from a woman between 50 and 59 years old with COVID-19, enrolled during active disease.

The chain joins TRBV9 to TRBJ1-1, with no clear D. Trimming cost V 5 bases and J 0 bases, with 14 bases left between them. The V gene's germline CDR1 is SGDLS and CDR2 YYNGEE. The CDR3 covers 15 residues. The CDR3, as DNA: TGTGCCAGCAGGGGCCTCGATGGTTTGAACACTGAAGCTTTCTTT. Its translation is CASRGLDGLNTEAFF.

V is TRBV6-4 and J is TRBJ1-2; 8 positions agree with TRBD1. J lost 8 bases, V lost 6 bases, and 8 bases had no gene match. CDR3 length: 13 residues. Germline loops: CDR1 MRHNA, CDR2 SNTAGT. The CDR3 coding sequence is TGTGCCAGCAGCGCTGACAGGGGCGGGGGCTACACCTTC. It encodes CASSADRGGGYTF.

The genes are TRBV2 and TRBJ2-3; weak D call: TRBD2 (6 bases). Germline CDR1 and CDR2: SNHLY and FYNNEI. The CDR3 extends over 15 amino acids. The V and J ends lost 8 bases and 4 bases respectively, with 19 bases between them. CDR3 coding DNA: TGTGCCAGCTGGGGTGGCGGGGTAATCTCAGATACGCAGTATTTT. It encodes CASWGGGVISDTQYF.

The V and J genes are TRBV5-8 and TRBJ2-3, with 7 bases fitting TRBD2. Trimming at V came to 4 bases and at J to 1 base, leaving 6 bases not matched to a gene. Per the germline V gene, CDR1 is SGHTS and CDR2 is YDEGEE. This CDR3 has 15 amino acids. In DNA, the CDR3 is TGTGCCAGCAGCCCCTATAGCGGGCGCACAGATACGCAGTATTTT. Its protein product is CASSPYSGRTDTQYF.

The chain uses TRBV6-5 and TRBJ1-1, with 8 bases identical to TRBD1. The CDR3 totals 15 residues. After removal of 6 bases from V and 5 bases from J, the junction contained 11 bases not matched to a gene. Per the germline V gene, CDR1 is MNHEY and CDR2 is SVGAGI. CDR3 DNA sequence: TGTGCCAGCAGACTTTTCAGGGGGCAGGGAACTGAAGCTTTCTTT. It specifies CASRLFRGQGTEAFF.

The CDR3 nucleotides read TGTGCCAGCAGCGTAGAAGGTCGGGAGGGTGGAGCTTTCTTT. Amino acids: CASSVEGREGGAFF. The J gene is TRBJ1-1, the V gene TRBV9; D not certain. Germline CDR1 SGDLS, CDR2 YYNGEE. CDR3 length: 14 residues. V lost 0 bases, J lost 10 bases, and 16 bases lay in between.

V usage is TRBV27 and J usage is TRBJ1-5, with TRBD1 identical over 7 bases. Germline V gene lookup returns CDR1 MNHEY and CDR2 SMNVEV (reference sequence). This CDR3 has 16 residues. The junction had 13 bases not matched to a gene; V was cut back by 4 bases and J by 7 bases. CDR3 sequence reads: CASSSQLTGTGQPQHF. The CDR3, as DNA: TGTGCCAGCAGTTCCCAACTGACAGGGACGGGCCAGCCCCAGCATTTT.

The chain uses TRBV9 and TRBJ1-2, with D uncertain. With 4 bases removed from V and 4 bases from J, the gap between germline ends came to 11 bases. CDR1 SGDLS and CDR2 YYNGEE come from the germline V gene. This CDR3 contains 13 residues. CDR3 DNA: TGTGCCAGCAGCCCCGCGGAGTCCTATGGCTACACCTTC. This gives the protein CASSPAESYGYTF. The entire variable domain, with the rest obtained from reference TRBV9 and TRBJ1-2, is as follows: DSGVTQTPKHLITATGQRVTLRCSPRSGDLSVYWYQQSLDQGLQFLIQYYNGEERAKGNILERFSAQQFPDLHSELNLSSLELGDSALYFCASSPAESYGYTFGSGTRLTVV.

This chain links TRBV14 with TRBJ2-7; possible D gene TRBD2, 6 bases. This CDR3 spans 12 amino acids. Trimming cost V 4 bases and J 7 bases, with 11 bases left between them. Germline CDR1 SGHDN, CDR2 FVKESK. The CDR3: CASSLFAGEQYF. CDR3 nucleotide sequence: TGTGCCAGCAGCCTATTCGCGGGAGAGCAGTACTTC.

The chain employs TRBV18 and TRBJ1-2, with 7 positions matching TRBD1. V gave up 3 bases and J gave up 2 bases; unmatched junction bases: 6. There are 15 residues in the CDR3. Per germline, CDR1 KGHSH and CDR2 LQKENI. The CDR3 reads CASSPAGQPNYGYTF. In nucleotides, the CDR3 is TGTGCCAGCTCACCGGCGGGACAGCCAAACTATGGCTACACCTTC.

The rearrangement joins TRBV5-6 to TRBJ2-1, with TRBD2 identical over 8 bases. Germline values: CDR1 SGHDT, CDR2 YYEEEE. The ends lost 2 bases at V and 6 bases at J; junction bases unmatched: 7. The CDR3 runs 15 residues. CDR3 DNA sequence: TGTGCCAGCAGCTTCCTTGCGGGGGGTTGCAATGAGCAGTTCTTC. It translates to CASSFLAGGCNEQFF.

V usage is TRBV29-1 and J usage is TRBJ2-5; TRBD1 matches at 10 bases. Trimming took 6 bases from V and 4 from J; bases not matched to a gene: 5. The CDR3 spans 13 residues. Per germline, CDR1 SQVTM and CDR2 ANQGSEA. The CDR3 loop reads CSVDRGLGETQYF. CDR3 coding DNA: TGCAGCGTCGACAGGGGGCTGGGAGAGACCCAGTACTTC.

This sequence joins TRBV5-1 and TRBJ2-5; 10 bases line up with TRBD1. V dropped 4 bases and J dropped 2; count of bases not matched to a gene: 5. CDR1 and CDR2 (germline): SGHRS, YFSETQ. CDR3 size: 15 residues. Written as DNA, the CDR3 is TGCGCCAGCAGCGTCCCGGACAGGGGGCAAGAGACCCAGTACTTC. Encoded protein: CASSVPDRGQETQYF.

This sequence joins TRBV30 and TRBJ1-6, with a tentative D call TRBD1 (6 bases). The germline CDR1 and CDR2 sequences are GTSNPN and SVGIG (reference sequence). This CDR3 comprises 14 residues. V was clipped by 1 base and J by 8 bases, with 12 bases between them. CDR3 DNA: TGTGCCTGGAGTGAGCAGGGGCGTCATTCACCCCTCCACTTT. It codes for CAWSEQGRHSPLHF.

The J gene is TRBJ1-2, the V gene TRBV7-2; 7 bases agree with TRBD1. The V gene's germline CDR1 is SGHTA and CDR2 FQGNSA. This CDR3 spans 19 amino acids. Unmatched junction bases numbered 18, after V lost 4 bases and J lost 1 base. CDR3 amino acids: CASSYWGDSRRLLNYGYTF. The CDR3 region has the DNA TGTGCCAGCAGCTATTGGGGGGACAGCCGTCGACTACTTAACTATGGCTACACCTTC.

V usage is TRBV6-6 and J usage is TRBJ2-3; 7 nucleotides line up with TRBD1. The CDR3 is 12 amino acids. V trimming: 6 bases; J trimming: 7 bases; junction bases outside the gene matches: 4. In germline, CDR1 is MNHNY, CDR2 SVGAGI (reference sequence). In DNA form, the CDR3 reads TGTGCCAGCAGCCCACAGGGGCATACGCAGTATTTT. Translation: CASSPQGHTQYF.

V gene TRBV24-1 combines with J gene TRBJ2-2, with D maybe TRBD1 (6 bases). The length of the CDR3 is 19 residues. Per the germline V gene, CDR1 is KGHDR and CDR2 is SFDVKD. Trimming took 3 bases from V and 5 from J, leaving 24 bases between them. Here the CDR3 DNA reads TGTGCCACCAGTGATCCTCCGGGACACACTTCTCAGGGGACCGGGGAGCTGTTTTTT. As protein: CATSDPPGHTSQGTGELFF.

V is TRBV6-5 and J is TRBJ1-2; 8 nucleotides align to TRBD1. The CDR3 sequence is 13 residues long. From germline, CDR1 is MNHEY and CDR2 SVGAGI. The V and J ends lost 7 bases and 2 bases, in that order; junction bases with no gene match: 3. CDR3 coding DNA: TGTGCCAGCACCCGGACAGGGAACTATGGCTACACCTTC. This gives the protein CASTRTGNYGYTF.

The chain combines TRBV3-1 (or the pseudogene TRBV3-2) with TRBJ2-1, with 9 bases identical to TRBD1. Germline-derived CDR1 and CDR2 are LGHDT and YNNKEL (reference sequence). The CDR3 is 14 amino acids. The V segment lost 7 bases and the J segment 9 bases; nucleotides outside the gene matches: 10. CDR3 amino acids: CASTLTGTGSEQFF. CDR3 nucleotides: TGTGCCAGCACCCTAACCGGGACAGGGAGTGAGCAGTTCTTC.

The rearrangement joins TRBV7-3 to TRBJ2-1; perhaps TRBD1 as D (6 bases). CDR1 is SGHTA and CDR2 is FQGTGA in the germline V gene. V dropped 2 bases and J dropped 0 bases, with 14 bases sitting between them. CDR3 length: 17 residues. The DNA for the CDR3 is TGTGCCAGCAGCTTACCCCTACAGGGCCTCTCCTACAATGAGCAGTTCTTC. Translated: CASSLPLQGLSYNEQFF.

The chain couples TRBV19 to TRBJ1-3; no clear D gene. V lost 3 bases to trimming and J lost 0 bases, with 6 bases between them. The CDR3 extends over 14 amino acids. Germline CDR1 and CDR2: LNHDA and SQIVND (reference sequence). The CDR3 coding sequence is TGTGCCAGTAGTATTCAGGTCTCTGGAAACACCATATATTTT. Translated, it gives CASSIQVSGNTIYF. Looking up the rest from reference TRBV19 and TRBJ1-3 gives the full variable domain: DGGITQSPKYLFRKEGQNVTLSCEQNLNHDAMYWYRQDPGQGLRLIYYSQIVNDFQKGDIAEGYSVSREKKESFPLTVTSAQKNPTAFYLCASSIQVSGNTIYFGEGSWLTVV.

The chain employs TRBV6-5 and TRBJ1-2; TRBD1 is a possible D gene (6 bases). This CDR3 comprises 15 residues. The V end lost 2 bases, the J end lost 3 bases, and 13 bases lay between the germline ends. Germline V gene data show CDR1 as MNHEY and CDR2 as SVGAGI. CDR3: CASSYLQGSDYGYTF. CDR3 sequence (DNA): TGTGCCAGCAGTTACCTACAGGGATCGGACTATGGCTACACCTTC.

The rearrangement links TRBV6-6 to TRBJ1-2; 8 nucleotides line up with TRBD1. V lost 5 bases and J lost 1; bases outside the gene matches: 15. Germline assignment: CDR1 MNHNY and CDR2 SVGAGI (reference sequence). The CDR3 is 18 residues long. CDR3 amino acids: CASSPRDRNPLLNYGYTF. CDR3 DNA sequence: TGTGCCAGCAGTCCCCGGGACAGGAATCCATTGCTTAACTATGGCTACACCTTC.

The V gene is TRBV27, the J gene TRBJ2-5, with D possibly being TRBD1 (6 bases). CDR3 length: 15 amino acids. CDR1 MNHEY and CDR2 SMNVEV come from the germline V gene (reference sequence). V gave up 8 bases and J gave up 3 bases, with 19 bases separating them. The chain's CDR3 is CASSKPGHPEETQYF. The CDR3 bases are TGTGCCAGCTCTAAACCGGGACATCCCGAAGAGACCCAGTACTTC.

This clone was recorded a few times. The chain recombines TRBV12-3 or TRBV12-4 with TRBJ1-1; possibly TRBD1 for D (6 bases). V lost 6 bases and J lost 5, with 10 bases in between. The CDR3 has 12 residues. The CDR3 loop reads CASRSRGTEAFF. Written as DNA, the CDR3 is TGTGCCAGCAGATCCAGGGGAACTGAAGCTTTCTTT.

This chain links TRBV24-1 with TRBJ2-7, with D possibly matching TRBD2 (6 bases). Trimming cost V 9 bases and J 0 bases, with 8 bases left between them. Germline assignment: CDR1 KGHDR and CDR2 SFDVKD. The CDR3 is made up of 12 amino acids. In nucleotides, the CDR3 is TGTGCCACCCAGGGACTCTCCTACGAGCAGTACTTC. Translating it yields CATQGLSYEQYF.